This T cell receptor (beta chain) came from a study of regulatory T cells in long-lasting Graves disease. iRepertoire HTBI primers and Arm-PCR of CDR3 regions built TCR beta libraries. TCRdb reprocessed the multiplex PCR reads with MiXCR, giving one entry per CDR3 protein. The sample lists 440,000 or so distinct CDR3 sequences; 16% were seen once. Study-wide points: Sharing of public clonotypes was greater in persistent patients (around 3,000) than in new patients (around 930).

Time point defined: newly diagnosed GD, antithyroid drugs for less than 3 months. The TCR library used RNA extracted from PBMCs. This clonotype showed up many times. What it binds is unknown. The sample was also linked to a second study, of T cells in Graves' hyperthyroidism and ophthalmopathy. From that second work: Stability of Graves' hyperthyroidism was defined as absent ophthalmopathy progression within 18 months. Researchers barred patients who had uncontrolled infection, other autoimmune disease, pregnancy or lactation.

The source material was peripheral blood mononuclear cells (PBMCs), sampled at new diagnosis, from a patient treated with antithyroid drugs. The source is a woman younger than 45 with Graves disease.

The CDR3 DNA follows: TGTGCCAGCAGCTTAGCGCTTAGCGGGAGGGTAGATACGCAGTATTTT. Its protein product is CASSLALSGRVDTQYF. The V call is TRBV7-2, the J call TRBJ2-3; 11 bases fit TRBD2. CDR3 length equals 16 residues. CDR1 SGHTA and CDR2 FQGNSA come from the germline V gene. Losses at the gene ends were 0 bases for V and 5 bases for J; bases not matched to a gene: 4.